This is a list of T cell receptor beta chains from one sample in a study of cytomegalovirus exposure and HLA in healthy donors. The protocol was immunoSEQ multiplex PCR, while the TCRdb copy is restricted to in-frame clones and leaves out a portion. The sample records approximately 150,000 clones, roughly 77% being singletons. The source material was PBMCs. These receptors came from a man between 40 and 49 years old in good health and CMV-seronegative. The CDR3 runs from the conserved cysteine through the conserved F or W. The order of the fields is D gene, J gene, clone size, V gene, CDR3 DNA, CDR3 protein. The D gene is left open where the match is weak. Clone size is not always given. Where it is, it says once, few, many or a class for expanded clones.

NA	TRBJ2-7	NA	TRBV28	TGTGCCAGCAGTCCCCTTCGTTTAAGGGAGTACGAGCAGTACTTC	CASSPLRLREYEQYF
NA	TRBJ2-7	NA	TRBV4-1	TGCGCCAGCAGCCAAGTTTACACCCGCTCCTACGAGCAGTACTTC	CASSQVYTRSYEQYF
NA	TRBJ2-7	NA	TRBV7-9	TGTGCCAGCAGCTTCCGGGACAAGAGCTACGAGCAGTACTTC	CASSFRDKSYEQYF
NA	TRBJ2-7	NA	TRBV6-5	TGTGCCAGCAGGAAGGGCCGGGGTAAAATTGGGGAGCAGTACTTC	CASRKGRGKIGEQYF
NA	TRBJ2-2	NA	TRBV2	TGTGCCAGCAAAGGGGGGGAGAACGCCGGGGAGCTGTTTTTT	CASKGGENAGELFF
TRBD2	TRBJ2-1	few	TRBV6-5	TGTGCCAGCAGTTGGACTAGCGGGGGTACAAATGAGCAGTTCTTC	CASSWTSGGTNEQFF
NA	TRBJ2-7	NA	TRBV7-2	TGTGCCAGCAGCACATATCAGGGCTCCTACGAGCAGTACTTC	CASSTYQGSYEQYF
TRBD2	TRBJ2-3	NA	TRBV10-3	TGTGCCATCAGTGATCGGGGCGGGGGTTCGATAGATACGCAGTATTTT	CAISDRGGGSIDTQYF
NA	TRBJ2-7	NA	TRBV7-3	TGTGCCAGCAGCCCCGATCGGGGATCCGAGCAGTACTTC	CASSPDRGSEQYF
NA	TRBJ1-6	few	TRBV4-3	TGCGCCAGCAGCCAAGTCGCGCGTAATTCACCCCTCCACTTT	CASSQVARNSPLHF
NA	TRBJ1-2	NA	TRBV4-3	TGCGCCAGCAGCCAAGAAGGCCGGGGGAGGTATGGCTACACCTTC	CASSQEGRGRYGYTF
TRBD2	TRBJ2-5	once	TRBV7-2	TGTGCCAGCAGCTTAGGGACTAGCGGGGGAGTTAAAGAGACCCAGTACTTC	CASSLGTSGGVKETQYF
TRBD2	TRBJ2-5	NA	TRBV5-4	TGTGCCAGCAGCTCAAGGACTAGCGGTGGGGAGACCCAGTACTTC	CASSSRTSGGETQYF
NA	TRBJ2-5	once	TRBV5-1	TGCGCCAGCAGCTTGGATGGGTTGCGGGAGACCCAGTACTTC	CASSLDGLRETQYF
NA	TRBJ1-4	few	TRBV5-1	TGCGCCAGCAGCCAGGGCGGGGGTGGAAAACTGTTTTTT	CASSQGGGGKLFF
TRBD1	TRBJ1-1	few	TRBV10-3	TGTGCCATCAGTGCCCAGGGACAGGGAAACACTGAAGCTTTCTTT	CAISAQGQGNTEAFF
NA	TRBJ1-1	NA	TRBV13	TGTGCCAGCAGCCCACGGGTCTTAGCGGGGGCTGAAGCTTTCTTT	CASSPRVLAGAEAFF
TRBD1	TRBJ2-1	NA	TRBV27	TGTGCCAGCAGAAACCGTGGACAGGATACCTACAATGAGCAGTTCTTC	CASRNRGQDTYNEQFF
TRBD1	TRBJ2-7	NA	TRBV11-2	TGTGCCAGCAGCTTAGAACAGGGGTGGGAGCAGTACTTC	CASSLEQGWEQYF
NA	TRBJ1-1	once	TRBV11-2	TGTGCCAGCAGCTTCTTCGATGGGGCCGGCACTGAAGCTTTCTTT	CASSFFDGAGTEAFF
NA	TRBJ2-7	once	TRBV6-5	TGTGCCAGCAGTTACTCGGGACACGTCCACTTC	CASSYSGHVHF
NA	TRBJ1-1	NA	TRBV5-6	TGTGCCAGCAGCTTGCAGGGGAGTGCCACTGAAGCTTTCTTT	CASSLQGSATEAFF
NA	TRBJ1-4	NA	TRBV19	TGTGCCAGTAGCCCGATCGGGGGGCGTATTGAAAAACTGTTTTTT	CASSPIGGRIEKLFF
TRBD2	TRBJ2-1	NA	TRBV2	TGTGCCAGCAGTGGGGGGACTAGCGAAAATGAGCAGTTCTTC	CASSGGTSENEQFF
NA	TRBJ2-7	NA	TRBV4-3	TGCGCCAGCAGCCAAGGGCCTGCGGGCCGTTCCTACGAGCAGTACTTC	CASSQGPAGRSYEQYF
NA	TRBJ1-2	NA	TRBV6-6	TGTGCCAGCAGTTATACTCAGGCAGGGAACTATGGCTACACCTTC	CASSYTQAGNYGYTF
TRBD2	TRBJ2-2	few	TRBV7-6	TGTGCCAGCAGCTTGCAGACTAGCGGGGTGACCGGGGAGCTGTTTTTT	CASSLQTSGVTGELFF
TRBD2	TRBJ2-1	NA	TRBV7-2	TGTGCCAGCAGAGTCGGACTAGCGGGAACCTACAATGAGCAGTTCTTC	CASRVGLAGTYNEQFF
NA	TRBJ2-1	NA	TRBV6-1	TGTGCCAGCAGTGAGGGGGGTGTCTACAATGAGCAGTTCTTC	CASSEGGVYNEQFF
TRBD1	TRBJ1-2	NA	TRBV19	TGTGCCAGTAGTCTAAGACAGGGAGGAGGCTACACCTTC	CASSLRQGGGYTF
TRBD2	TRBJ2-7	NA	TRBV5-4	TGTGCCAGCAGCACGGGTGGGGCGGGAGGGGGCCACCACGAGCAGTACTTC	CASSTGGAGGGHHEQYF
NA	TRBJ1-1	NA	TRBV5-6	TGTGCCAGCAGCTGGACAGAGAACACTGAAGCTTTCTTT	CASSWTENTEAFF
TRBD2	TRBJ2-1	NA	TRBV2	TGTGCCAGCAGAGCGAGGAGTAGCGGGGGGGGTGAGCAGTTCTTC	CASRARSSGGGEQFF
TRBD1	TRBJ2-7	NA	TRBV10-3	TGTGCCATCAGTGAGTCGGGGACAGGTTTCTACGAGCAGTACTTC	CAISESGTGFYEQYF
TRBD1	TRBJ2-5	few	TRBV14	TGTGCCAGCAGACGGACAGGGGCCCAAGAGACCCAGTACTTC	CASRRTGAQETQYF
TRBD1	TRBJ2-7	NA	TRBV9	TGTGCCAGCAGCGGGGACAGGGGGTTCCCCTACGAGCAGTACTTC	CASSGDRGFPYEQYF
NA	TRBJ2-5	NA	TRBV7-9	TGTGCCAGCAGCCCTGGACTGACCCAAGAGACCCAGTACTTC	CASSPGLTQETQYF